The 20 T cell receptor beta chains below come from one sample, sequenced in a study of blood T cell repertoires in COVID-19. Profiled with immunoSEQ multiplex PCR; TCRdb holds only in-frame clones, not every one. Here the sample spans about 99,000 clones, 75% to 85% being singletons. The material sequenced was peripheral blood. All receptors derive from a woman older than 75 with active or convalescent COVID-19.

The genes are TRBV19 and TRBJ1-4, with TRBD1 matching 7 bases. V dropped 5 bases and J dropped 10; count of bases not matched to a gene: 13. Germline loops: CDR1 LNHDA, CDR2 SQIVND (reference sequence). The length of the CDR3 is 15 residues. The CDR3 DNA reads TGTGCCAGTAGTGGCTCCAGGGGGAATATGGTAAAACTGTTTTTT. Residues: CASSGSRGNMVKLFF.

The rearrangement uses TRBV9 and TRBJ2-1, with TRBD2 matching over 8 bases. Germline V gene lookup returns CDR1 SGDLS and CDR2 YYNGEE. There are 16 residues in the CDR3. The V segment lost 4 bases and the J segment 0 bases; nucleotides outside the gene matches: 6. DNA of the CDR3: TGTGCCAGCAGCATAACGGGGGGGATCTCCTACAATGAGCAGTTCTTC. Protein product: CASSITGGISYNEQFF.

V gene TRBV5-1 combines with J gene TRBJ1-2; D may be TRBD1 (6 bases). Trimming pared 1 base from V and 6 bases from J, leaving 16 bases between. Germline CDR1 SGHRS, CDR2 YFSETQ. This CDR3 spans 15 amino acids. CDR3 coding DNA: TGCGCCAGCAGCTTGAGTGGGGACAAAGTAGATGGCTACACCTTC. This translates into CASSLSGDKVDGYTF.

This clone was observed a few times. The chain carries TRBV7-9 and TRBJ2-7; D might be TRBD2 (6 bases). This CDR3 has 16 amino acids. Germline CDR1 SEHNR, CDR2 FQNEAQ (reference sequence). Trimming removed 5 bases from V and 0 bases from J, with 17 bases in between. The CDR3 region has the DNA TGTGCCAGCAGCGGACTACTCGAAACGAGCTCCTACGAGCAGTACTTC. Protein sequence: CASSGLLETSSYEQYF.

This clone showed up just a few times. The rearrangement uses TRBV19 and TRBJ2-2; D is perhaps TRBD2 (6 bases). This CDR3 has 16 residues. The germline gives CDR1 LNHDA, CDR2 SQIVND (reference sequence). V gave up 2 bases and J gave up 4 bases, with 14 bases separating them. CDR3 sequence: CASSIYSGAGTGELFF. The CDR3 coding sequence is TGTGCCAGTAGTATATATAGCGGAGCGGGCACCGGGGAGCTGTTTTTT.

V gene TRBV24-1 combines with J gene TRBJ2-5; D uncertain. From germline, CDR1 is KGHDR and CDR2 SFDVKD. Deletions cut 4 bases from V and 5 bases from J, with 13 bases between. The CDR3 contains 14 residues. CDR3 nucleotides: TGTGCCACCAGTGAGCACACCAAGTGGGAGACCCAGTACTTC. Translated, it gives CATSEHTKWETQYF.

The chain carries TRBV11-2 and TRBJ2-3; D gene unclear. V was cut by 5 bases and J by 5 bases, with 8 bases left in between. Germline values: CDR1 SGHAT, CDR2 FQNNGV. The CDR3 consists of 12 residues. CDR3 in DNA: TGTGCCAGCAGCCAGGATGGAGATACGCAGTATTTT. It translates to CASSQDGDTQYF.

This clone was counted a few times. The rearrangement uses TRBV10-3 and TRBJ1-1; D may be TRBD1 (6 bases). Germline V gene data show CDR1 as ENHRY and CDR2 as SYGVKD. V lost 6 bases to trimming and J lost 3 bases, with 8 bases between them. The CDR3 is made up of 12 amino acids. CDR3 DNA: TGTGCCATCAGACAGGGTGACACTGAAGCTTTCTTT. Translated: CAIRQGDTEAFF.

The CDR3: CASSQRGGEDPEAFF. CDR3 nucleotides: TGCGCCAGCAGCCAGAGGGGCGGGGAGGATCCTGAAGCTTTCTTT. J is TRBJ1-1 and V is TRBV4-1; possible D gene TRBD1, 5 bases. CDR1 is MGHRA, CDR2 YSYEKL, per germline. V was pared by 3 bases and J by 6 bases, with 17 bases between. The CDR3 has 15 amino acids.

The V gene is TRBV9, the J gene TRBJ2-1, with 7 nucleotides matching TRBD1. The CDR3 has 15 amino acids. CDR1 is SGDLS, CDR2 YYNGEE, per germline. The V gene end was trimmed by 1 base and the J gene end by 7 bases; junction bases not matched to a gene: 8. The CDR3 spells CASSVTGAQENEQFF. In DNA form, the CDR3 reads TGTGCCAGCAGCGTAACAGGGGCACAGGAGAATGAGCAGTTCTTC.

The rearrangement joins TRBV19 to TRBJ1-1, with D unresolved. Trimming left V 6 bases short and J 5 bases short, with 13 bases between. Looked up from germline, CDR1 is LNHDA and CDR2 is SQIVND (reference sequence). This CDR3 region has 13 residues. The DNA of the CDR3 is TGTGCCAGTAGCCCCTTGACGGAGACTGAAGCTTTCTTT. Amino acids: CASSPLTETEAFF.

The chain joins TRBV7-2 to TRBJ2-2; tentative D call: TRBD1 (5 bases). V gave up 4 bases and J gave up 7 bases, with 10 bases separating them. Germline CDR1 is SGHTA and CDR2 is FQGNSA. There are 13 residues in the CDR3. The CDR3 DNA sequence: TGTGCCAGCAGCTCCAGGGTAAACGGGGAGCTGTTTTTT. Translated, it gives CASSSRVNGELFF.

This sequence joins TRBV5-6 and TRBJ2-1; possibly TRBD2 for D (6 bases). Germline CDR1 SGHDT, CDR2 YYEEEE. This CDR3 has 16 amino acids. Trimming pared 4 bases from V and 3 bases from J, leaving 17 bases between. CDR3 region: CASSATGTGVYNEQFF. CDR3 DNA: TGTGCCAGCAGCGCAACCGGGACTGGAGTCTACAATGAGCAGTTCTTC.

The chain recombines TRBV6-6 with TRBJ1-2, with 10 bases identical to TRBD1. J was trimmed by 6 bases and V by 5 bases; bases with no gene match: 6. CDR3 length equals 14 residues. Germline assignment: CDR1 MNHNY and CDR2 SVGAGI (reference sequence). CDR3 amino acids: CASSNPGQGNGYTF. CDR3 bases: TGTGCCAGCAGTAACCCGGGACAGGGGAATGGCTACACCTTC.

Written as DNA, the CDR3 is TGTGCCAGCAGCTTAGGAGTAGCGGGGGCGGCCTACAATGAGCAGTTCTTC. Translation: CASSLGVAGAAYNEQFF. This rearrangement joins TRBV11-3 to TRBJ2-1; 9 nucleotides line up with TRBD2. The germline CDR1 and CDR2 sequences are SGHNT and YENEEA. The trim removed 1 base at V and 2 bases at J, leaving 6 bases unmatched. The CDR3 loop spans 17 amino acids.

The J gene is TRBJ2-1, the V gene TRBV5-4; TRBD1 agrees at 9 bases. Germline V gives CDR1 SGHNT, CDR2 YYREEE (reference sequence). Trimming at V came to 4 bases and at J to 5 bases, leaving 7 bases not matched to a gene. The CDR3 runs to 15 residues. The CDR3 coding sequence is TGTGCCAGCAGCCTGACGACAGGGGGGGACAATGAGCAGTTCTTC. Protein sequence: CASSLTTGGDNEQFF.

This clone was observed a handful of times. The CDR3 bases are TGTGCCAGCAGCGTAGCTACTGGCGGCGGAGTAACCACAGATACGCAGTATTTT. Protein sequence: CASSVATGGGVTTDTQYF. The chain is built from TRBV9 and TRBJ2-3, with D unclear. Germline CDR1 and CDR2: SGDLS and YYNGEE. V gave up 0 bases and J gave up 2 bases, with 19 bases separating them. The CDR3 covers 18 residues.

CDR3: CASRSGVDENTIYF. The CDR3 region has the DNA TGTGCCAGCCGGTCGGGGGTCGATGAAAACACCATATATTTT. V and J are TRBV28 and TRBJ1-3; perhaps TRBD1 as D (5 bases). Per the germline V gene, CDR1 is MDHEN and CDR2 is SYDVKM. The CDR3 covers 14 residues. The germline V and J ends were trimmed by 8 bases and 6 bases, with 17 bases remaining between them.

This clone has just one count. This chain joins TRBV7-2 and TRBJ2-7, with D uncertain. There are 12 residues in the CDR3. Germline V gene sequence: CDR1 SGHTA, CDR2 FQGNSA. With 3 bases removed from V and 3 bases from J, the gap between germline ends came to 6 bases. CDR3 bases: TGTGCCAGCAGCTTCCCGGGCTACGAGCAGTACTTC. The encoded protein is CASSFPGYEQYF. The full variable domain, its missing parts supplied by reference TRBV7-2 and TRBJ2-7, is GAGVSQSPSNKVTEKGKDVELRCDPISGHTALYWYRQSLGQGLEFLIYFQGNSAPDKSGLPSDRFSAERTGGSVSTLTIQRTQQEDSAVYLCASSFPGYEQYFGPGTRLTVT.

With respect to this clone: The junction shows a germline mismatch at one end, possibly a read error. The chain has TRBV5-1 and TRBJ2-3; 10 bases line up with TRBD2. Germline CDR1 SGHRS, CDR2 YFSETQ. This CDR3 spans 17 amino acids. The CDR3 DNA follows: TGTGCCAGCAGCTTGGCCAGTCTAGCGGGAGCGATAGATACGCAGTATTTT. This codes for CASSLASLAGAIDTQYF.